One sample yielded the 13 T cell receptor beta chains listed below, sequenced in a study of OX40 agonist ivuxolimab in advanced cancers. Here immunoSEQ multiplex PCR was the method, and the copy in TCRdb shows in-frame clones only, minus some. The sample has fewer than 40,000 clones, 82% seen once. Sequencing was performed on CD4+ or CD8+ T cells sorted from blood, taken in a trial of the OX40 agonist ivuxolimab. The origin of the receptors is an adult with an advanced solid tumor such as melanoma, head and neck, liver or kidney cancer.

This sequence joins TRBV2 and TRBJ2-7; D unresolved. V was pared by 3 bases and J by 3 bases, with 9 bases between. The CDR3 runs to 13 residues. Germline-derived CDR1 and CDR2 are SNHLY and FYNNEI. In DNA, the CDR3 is TGTGCCAGCAGTGACTACGGATACTACGAGCAGTACTTC. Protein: CASSDYGYYEQYF.

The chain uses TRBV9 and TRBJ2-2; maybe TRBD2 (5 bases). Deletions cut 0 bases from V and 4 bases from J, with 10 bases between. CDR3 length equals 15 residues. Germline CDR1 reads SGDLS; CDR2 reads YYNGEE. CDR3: CASSVVNAGTGELFF. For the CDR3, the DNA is TGTGCCAGCAGCGTAGTGAATGCGGGCACCGGGGAGCTGTTTTTT.

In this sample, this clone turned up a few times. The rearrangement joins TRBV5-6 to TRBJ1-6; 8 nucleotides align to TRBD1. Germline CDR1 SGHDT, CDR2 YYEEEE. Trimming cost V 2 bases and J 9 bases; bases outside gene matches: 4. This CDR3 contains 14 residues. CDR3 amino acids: CASSFDRGGSPLHF. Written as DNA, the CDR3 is TGTGCCAGCAGCTTCGACAGGGGCGGTTCACCCCTCCACTTT.

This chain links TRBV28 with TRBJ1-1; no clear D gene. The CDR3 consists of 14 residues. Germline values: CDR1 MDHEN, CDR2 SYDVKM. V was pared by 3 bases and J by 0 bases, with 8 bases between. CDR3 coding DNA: TGTGCCAGCAGTTTGGCGACGCTGAACACTGAAGCTTTCTTT. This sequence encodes CASSLATLNTEAFF.

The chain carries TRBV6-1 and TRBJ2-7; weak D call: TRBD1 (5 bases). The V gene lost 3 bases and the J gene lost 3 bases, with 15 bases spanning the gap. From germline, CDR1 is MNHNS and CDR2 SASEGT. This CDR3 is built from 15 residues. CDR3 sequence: CASSETAGWDYEQYF. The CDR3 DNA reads TGTGCCAGCAGTGAGACAGCAGGGTGGGACTACGAGCAGTACTTC.

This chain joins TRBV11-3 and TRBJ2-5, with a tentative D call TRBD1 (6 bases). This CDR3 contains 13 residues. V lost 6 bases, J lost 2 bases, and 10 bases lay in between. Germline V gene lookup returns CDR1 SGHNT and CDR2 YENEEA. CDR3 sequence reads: CASSLQGQETQYF. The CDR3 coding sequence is TGTGCCAGCAGTTTACAGGGACAAGAGACCCAGTACTTC.

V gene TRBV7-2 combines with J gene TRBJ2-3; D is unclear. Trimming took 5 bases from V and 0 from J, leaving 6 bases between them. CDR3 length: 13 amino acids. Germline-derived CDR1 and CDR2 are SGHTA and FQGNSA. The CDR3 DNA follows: TGTGCCAGCAGCCCCCCTAGCACAGATACGCAGTATTTT. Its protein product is CASSPPSTDTQYF.

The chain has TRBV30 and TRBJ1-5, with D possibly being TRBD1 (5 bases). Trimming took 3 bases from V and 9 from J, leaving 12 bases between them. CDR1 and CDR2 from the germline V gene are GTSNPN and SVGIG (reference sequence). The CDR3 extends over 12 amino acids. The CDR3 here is CAWSSGGRPQHF. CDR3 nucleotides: TGTGCCTGGAGCTCGGGGGGAAGGCCCCAGCATTTT.

For the CDR3, the DNA is TGTGCCAGCAGCCGGACAGGAGGCACAGATACGCAGTATTTT. It translates to CASSRTGGTDTQYF. The chain carries TRBV6-1 and TRBJ2-3, with 7 bases that match TRBD1. Germline V gene sequence: CDR1 MNHNS, CDR2 SASEGT. V dropped 6 bases and J dropped 1; count of bases not matched to a gene: 4. There are 14 residues in the CDR3.

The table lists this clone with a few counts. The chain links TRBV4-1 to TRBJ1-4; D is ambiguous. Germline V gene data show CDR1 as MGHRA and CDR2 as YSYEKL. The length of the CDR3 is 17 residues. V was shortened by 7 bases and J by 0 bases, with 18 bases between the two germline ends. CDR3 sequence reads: CASISRLAAATNEKLFF. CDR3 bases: TGCGCCAGCATCAGCAGACTGGCCGCTGCAACTAATGAAAAACTGTTTTTT.

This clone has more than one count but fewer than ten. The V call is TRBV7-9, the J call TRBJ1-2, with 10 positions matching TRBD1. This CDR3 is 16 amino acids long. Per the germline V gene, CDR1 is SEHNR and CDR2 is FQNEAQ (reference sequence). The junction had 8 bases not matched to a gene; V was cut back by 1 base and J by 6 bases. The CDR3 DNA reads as TGTGCCAGCAGCTTAGGGGACCGACAGGGGGCTGATGGCTACACCTTC. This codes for CASSLGDRQGADGYTF.

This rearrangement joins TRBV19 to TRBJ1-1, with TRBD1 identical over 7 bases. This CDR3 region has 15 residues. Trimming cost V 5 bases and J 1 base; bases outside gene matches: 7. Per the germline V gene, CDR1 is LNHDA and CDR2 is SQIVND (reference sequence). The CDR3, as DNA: TGTGCCAGTAGTCTATTCGGGACAGAGAACACTGAAGCTTTCTTT. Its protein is CASSLFGTENTEAFF.

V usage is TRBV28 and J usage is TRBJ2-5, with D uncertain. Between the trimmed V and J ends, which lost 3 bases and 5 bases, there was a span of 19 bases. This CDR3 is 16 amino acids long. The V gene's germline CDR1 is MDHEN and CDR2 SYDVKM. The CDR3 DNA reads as TGTGCCAGCAGTTTCTCCCGGGCCATCTTGGGGGAGACCCAGTACTTC. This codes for CASSFSRAILGETQYF. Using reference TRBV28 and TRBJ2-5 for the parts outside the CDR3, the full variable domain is DVKVTQSSRYLVKRTGEKVFLECVQDMDHENMFWYRQDPGLGLRLIYFSYDVKMKEKGDIPEGYSVSREKKERFSLILESASTNQTSMYLCASSFSRAILGETQYFGPGTRLLVL.